These 6 T cell receptor beta chains were all obtained from the same sample, sequenced in a study of PD-L1 blockade in urothelial cancer. Time point indicated: peripheral blood 6 weeks after treatment start. This table comes from immunoSEQ multiplex PCR, and its TCRdb copy is limited to in-frame clones, with some not included. Of roughly 46,000 clones listed, approximately 85% are singletons. The source material was PBMCs, sampled around atezolizumab (anti-PD-L1) treatment. The receptor source for this set is a man aged 45-60 years with urothelial cancer.

The J gene is TRBJ1-5, the V gene TRBV27; D remains unclear. From germline, CDR1 is MNHEY and CDR2 SMNVEV (reference sequence). V was trimmed by 6 bases and J by 2 bases, leaving 8 bases between them. The CDR3 covers 13 residues. DNA of the CDR3: TGTGCCAGCAGCCCTGGGCGCAATCAGCCCCAGCATTTT. It translates to CASSPGRNQPQHF.

V gene TRBV9 combines with J gene TRBJ2-2; D is uncertain. Trimming removed 7 bases at V and 2 bases at J, with 9 bases between. From germline, CDR1 is SGDLS and CDR2 YYNGEE. This CDR3 has 13 amino acids. The CDR3: CASSRENTGELFF. CDR3 sequence (DNA): TGTGCCAGCTCTCGAGAAAACACCGGGGAGCTGTTTTTT.

This rearrangement joins TRBV7-2 to TRBJ2-7; possible D gene TRBD2, 5 bases. This CDR3 has 14 residues. The V end was cut by 1 base, the J end by 4 bases, with 11 bases between. Looked up from germline, CDR1 is SGHTA and CDR2 is FQGNSA. For the CDR3, the DNA is TGTGCCAGCAGCTTAGAGCCTAGCAGATACGAGCAGTACTTC. Encoded protein: CASSLEPSRYEQYF.

The rearrangement uses TRBV15 and TRBJ1-5; D gene ambiguous. The length of the CDR3 is 14 residues. V was cut by 4 bases and J by 3 bases, with 10 bases left in between. Per germline, CDR1 LNHNV and CDR2 YYDKDF (reference sequence). The CDR3 DNA is TGTGCCACCAGCAAGGAGGTCCACAATCAGCCCCAGCATTTT. This translates into CATSKEVHNQPQHF.

The chain couples TRBV28 to TRBJ1-4, with no clear D. V was trimmed by 5 bases and J by 8 bases, leaving 6 bases between them. In germline, CDR1 is MDHEN, CDR2 SYDVKM. The CDR3 covers 11 residues. The CDR3 is CASSALEKLFF. The DNA for the CDR3 is TGTGCCAGCAGTGCCCTAGAAAAACTGTTTTTT.

The chain combines TRBV7-2 with TRBJ2-7; the D gene is possibly TRBD2 (6 bases). This CDR3 is 12 amino acids long. CDR1 and CDR2 (germline): SGHTA, FQGNSA. Trimming removed 4 bases from V and 6 bases from J, with 10 bases in between. CDR3 nucleotides: TGTGCCAGCAGCTGGGTGGGAGGCGAGCAGTACTTC. As protein: CASSWVGGEQYF.